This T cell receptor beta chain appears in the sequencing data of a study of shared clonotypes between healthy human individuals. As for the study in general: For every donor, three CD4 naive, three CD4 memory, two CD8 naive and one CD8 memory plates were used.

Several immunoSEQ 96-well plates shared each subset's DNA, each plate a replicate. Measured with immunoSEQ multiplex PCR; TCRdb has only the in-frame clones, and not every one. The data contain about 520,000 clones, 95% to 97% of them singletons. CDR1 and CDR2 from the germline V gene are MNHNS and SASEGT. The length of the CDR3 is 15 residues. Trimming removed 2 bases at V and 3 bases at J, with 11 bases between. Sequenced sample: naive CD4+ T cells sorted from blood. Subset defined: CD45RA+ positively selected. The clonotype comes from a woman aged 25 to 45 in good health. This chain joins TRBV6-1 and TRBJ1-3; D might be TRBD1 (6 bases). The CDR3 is CASSEPGTIGNTIYF. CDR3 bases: TGTGCCAGCAGTGAACCCGGGACAATTGGAAACACCATATATTTT.